Following are 25 T cell receptor beta chains from one sample sequenced in a study of blood T cell repertoires in COVID-19. Method: immunoSEQ multiplex PCR; TCRdb's copy keeps in-frame clones and lacks some. The table records around 100,000 clones, about 90% of them present only once. Sequenced sample: peripheral blood. The source is a man younger than 35 with COVID-19, enrolled during active disease.

The CDR3 DNA is TGTGCCAGCAGCCAAGGGTTCGCTACCTACGAGCAGTACTTC. Its translation is CASSQGFATYEQYF. This chain uses TRBV3-1 (or the pseudogene TRBV3-2) with TRBJ2-7; D remains ambiguous. The CDR3 length is 14 residues. Germline assignment: CDR1 LGHDT and CDR2 YNNKEL (reference sequence). Trimming removed 1 base at V and 2 bases at J, with 9 bases between.

The chain links TRBV15 to TRBJ1-2, with 10 bases fitting TRBD1. The CDR3 spans 16 residues. Germline assignment: CDR1 LNHNV and CDR2 YYDKDF (reference sequence). V gave up 1 base and J gave up 6 bases; unmatched junction bases: 8. CDR3 residues: CATSRAISGTGDGYTF. The DNA of the CDR3 is TGTGCCACCAGCAGAGCAATATCCGGGACAGGGGATGGCTACACCTTC.

The rearrangement uses TRBV27 and TRBJ1-2; D possibly corresponds to TRBD1 (5 bases). From germline, CDR1 is MNHEY and CDR2 SMNVEV (reference sequence). The CDR3 totals 17 residues. The germline V and J ends were trimmed by 0 bases and 6 bases, with 20 bases remaining between them. As DNA, the CDR3 is TGTGCCAGCAGTTTATCTGGGTGGAAGGGGACTTCGGATGGCTACACCTTC. Amino acid sequence: CASSLSGWKGTSDGYTF.

The rearrangement links TRBV28 to TRBJ2-7; maybe TRBD2 (6 bases). Germline CDR1 is MDHEN and CDR2 is SYDVKM. The length of the CDR3 is 15 residues. With 3 bases removed from V and 4 bases from J, the gap between germline ends came to 16 bases. Here the CDR3 reads CASSFSLGLFYEQYF. CDR3 bases: TGTGCCAGCAGTTTCTCCCTGGGACTCTTTTACGAGCAGTACTTC.

The chain recombines TRBV28 with TRBJ1-3; TRBD1 might be the D (5 bases). This CDR3 has 16 amino acids. V lost 5 bases and J 2 bases, leaving 16 bases between the germline ends. Germline values: CDR1 MDHEN, CDR2 SYDVKM. The CDR3 sequence is CASSRAGTWPGNTIYF. The CDR3 coding sequence is TGTGCCAGCAGTCGGGCTGGGACTTGGCCTGGAAACACCATATATTTT.

Remarks on this clone: At the DNA level, this CDR3 is encoded by other sequences in the same sample as well. The chain employs TRBV5-1 and TRBJ1-1; D is undetermined. The CDR3 totals 13 residues. Germline assignment: CDR1 SGHRS and CDR2 YFSETQ. V was trimmed by 3 bases and J by 1 base, leaving 7 bases between them. The CDR3 DNA follows: TGCGCCAGCAGCTCACGGGAGAACACTGAAGCTTTCTTT. It encodes CASSSRENTEAFF.

This chain links TRBV6-2 or TRBV6-3 with TRBJ1-1; 7 nucleotides line up with TRBD1. Germline V lookup: CDR1 MNHEY, CDR2 SVGEGT. There are 15 residues in the CDR3. The V and J ends lost 5 bases and 6 bases, in that order; junction bases with no gene match: 12. CDR3 protein: CASSPGDRAAAEAFF. The CDR3 nucleotides read TGTGCCAGCAGTCCCGGTGACAGGGCGGCCGCTGAAGCTTTCTTT.

The V call is TRBV7-9, the J call TRBJ1-2; tentatively, D is TRBD1 (6 bases). Trimming stripped 1 base from V and 6 bases from J, with 18 bases between. The CDR3 covers 16 residues. CDR1 and CDR2 (germline): SEHNR, FQNEAQ (reference sequence). The CDR3 nucleotides read TGTGCCAGCAGCTTAGGAAGGCAGGGGAGGGTAGATGGCTACACCTTC. It specifies CASSLGRQGRVDGYTF.

The genes are TRBV27 and TRBJ2-5; D uncertain. V lost 1 base, J lost 5 bases, and 11 bases lay in between. The CDR3 extends over 14 amino acids. CDR1 MNHEY and CDR2 SMNVEV come from the germline V gene (reference sequence). The CDR3 here is CASSLFLGSETQYF. DNA for the CDR3: TGTGCCAGCAGTTTATTTTTGGGCTCTGAGACCCAGTACTTC.

The rearrangement uses TRBV4-3 and TRBJ1-2; weak D call: TRBD1 (6 bases). This CDR3 spans 16 amino acids. V dropped 0 bases and J dropped 2 bases, with 13 bases sitting between them. Germline CDR1 is LGHNA and CDR2 is YSLEER. CDR3 protein: CASSQDFGQGNYGYTF. CDR3 nucleotides: TGCGCCAGCAGCCAAGATTTTGGGCAGGGGAACTATGGCTACACCTTC.

The gene calls are TRBV2 and TRBJ2-1, with TRBD2 matching over 12 bases. The J segment lost 7 bases and the V segment lost 0 bases, leaving 1 base of the junction unmatched. The CDR3 is made up of 15 amino acids. Germline CDR1 is SNHLY and CDR2 is FYNNEI. The DNA of the CDR3 is TGTGCCAGCAGTGAAGCGGGACTAGCGGGTAATGAGCAGTTCTTC. Protein: CASSEAGLAGNEQFF.

This chain links TRBV7-9 with TRBJ2-1; the D is unclear. This CDR3 region has 12 residues. CDR1 is SEHNR and CDR2 is FQNEAQ in the germline V gene (reference sequence). Trimming took 4 bases from V and 9 from J, leaving 10 bases between them. The CDR3: CASSYDSTEQFF. The CDR3 DNA follows: TGTGCCAGCAGCTACGACTCAACTGAGCAGTTCTTC.

Remarks on this clone: At one of its ends the junction is not consistent with the germline gene, which may arise from a read error. This rearrangement joins TRBV15 to TRBJ1-4, with 7 nucleotides matching TRBD1. The germline gives CDR1 LNHNV, CDR2 YYDKDF (reference sequence). The CDR3 is made up of 17 amino acids. CDR3 amino acids: CATSSNLQGPVNEKLLF. In nucleotides, the CDR3 is TGTGCCACCAGCAGCAACCTACAGGGGCCAGTTAATGAAAAACTGCTTTTT.

The V call is TRBV6-5, the J call TRBJ2-1, with 10 nucleotides matching TRBD2. Looked up from germline, CDR1 is MNHEY and CDR2 is SVGAGI. Germline trimming cut 2 bases from V and 4 bases from J; bases unmatched to any gene: 5. The CDR3 runs to 16 residues. CDR3 in amino acids: CASSYPTSGRYNEQFF. CDR3 sequence (DNA): TGTGCCAGCAGTTACCCGACTAGCGGGCGATACAATGAGCAGTTCTTC.

This sequence joins TRBV6-2 or TRBV6-3 and TRBJ2-3, with D possibly TRBD1 on 6 matching bases. CDR3 length equals 15 residues. Trimming took 0 bases from V and 4 from J, leaving 11 bases between them. Germline V lookup: CDR1 MNHEY, CDR2 SVGEGT. The chain's CDR3 is CASSYSNRDPDTQYF. The CDR3 nucleotides are TGTGCCAGCAGTTACTCGAACAGGGATCCAGATACGCAGTATTTT.

This clone was detected a few times. This chain uses TRBV2 with TRBJ2-7; 7 nucleotides agree with TRBD1. Per germline, CDR1 SNHLY and CDR2 FYNNEI. CDR3 length: 14 amino acids. The ends lost 4 bases at V and 2 bases at J; junction bases unmatched: 5. Here the CDR3 reads CASSGMTGTYEQYF. Written as DNA, the CDR3 is TGTGCCAGCAGTGGCATGACAGGGACCTACGAGCAGTACTTC.

The chain carries TRBV30 and TRBJ1-2; no definite D call. From germline, CDR1 is GTSNPN and CDR2 SVGIG (reference sequence). With 1 base removed from V and 1 base from J, the gap between germline ends came to 4 bases. There are 12 residues in the CDR3. This CDR3 is CAWSDGNYGYTF. The CDR3 DNA reads TGTGCCTGGAGTGACGGTAACTATGGCTACACCTTC.

V and J are TRBV3-1 (or the pseudogene TRBV3-2) and TRBJ2-7; a possible D gene is TRBD1 (6 bases). Germline V gene data show CDR1 as LGHDT and CDR2 as YNNKEL (reference sequence). Trimming stripped 6 bases from V and 2 bases from J, with 17 bases between. There are 15 residues in the CDR3. CDR3: CASSPRTVYTYEQYF. In DNA form, the CDR3 reads TGTGCCAGCAGTCCCCGGACAGTGTACACCTACGAGCAGTACTTC.

V and J are TRBV3-1 (or the pseudogene TRBV3-2) and TRBJ1-2; 7 bases align to TRBD1. The V gene's germline CDR1 is LGHDT and CDR2 YNNKEL (reference sequence). V was clipped by 4 bases and J by 8 bases; unmatched bases: 13. The CDR3 totals 15 residues. For the CDR3, the DNA is TGTGCCAGCAGCCTATTTTCCAGGGGGTTCGGCGGCTACACCTTC. Protein product: CASSLFSRGFGGYTF.

This clone appeared once. The chain joins TRBV10-2 to TRBJ2-3; tentative D call: TRBD2 (6 bases). V was shortened by 8 bases and J by 2 bases, with 14 bases between the two germline ends. CDR1 and CDR2 (germline): WSHSY, SAAADI. This CDR3 comprises 14 residues. CDR3 DNA: TGCGCCAGCCAGCTCGGGGGAAACACAGATACGCAGTATTTT. It encodes CASQLGGNTDTQYF.

This rearrangement joins TRBV27 to TRBJ1-2, with D tentatively TRBD1 (5 bases). Trimming took 4 bases from V and 6 from J, leaving 15 bases between them. CDR1 and CDR2 (germline): MNHEY, SMNVEV (reference sequence). The CDR3 runs to 14 residues. In DNA, the CDR3 is TGTGCCAGCAGTTCCTGGGGGGGAGAGGATGGCTACACCTTC. It specifies CASSSWGGEDGYTF.

The chain uses TRBV11-2 and TRBJ1-1; D remains unclear. This CDR3 comprises 12 residues. Germline lookup yields CDR1 SGHAT and CDR2 FQNNGV. V dropped 7 bases and J dropped 3 bases, with 9 bases sitting between them. Written as DNA, the CDR3 is TGTGCCAGCACCTATCGGGACACTGAAGCTTTCTTT. Protein: CASTYRDTEAFF.

The chain employs TRBV9 and TRBJ2-3; a weak D match, TRBD2 (6 bases). Trimming pared 2 bases from V and 1 base from J, leaving 14 bases between. Germline-derived CDR1 and CDR2 are SGDLS and YYNGEE. The CDR3 totals 16 residues. CDR3 loop: CASSVLADVGTDTQYF. As DNA, the CDR3 is TGTGCCAGCAGCGTTTTAGCGGATGTCGGCACAGATACGCAGTATTTT.

The chain uses TRBV6-1 and TRBJ1-5, with D tentatively TRBD1 (5 bases). Germline V CDR1 and CDR2: MNHNS, SASEGT. The CDR3 has 12 amino acids. Deletions cut 2 bases from V and 7 bases from J, with 6 bases between. CDR3 sequence: CASSEWGQPQHF. The CDR3 nucleotides are TGTGCCAGCAGTGAATGGGGCCAGCCCCAGCATTTT.

This clone was picked up one time. This chain uses TRBV9 with TRBJ2-3, with TRBD2 matching over 7 bases. Germline V CDR1 and CDR2: SGDLS, YYNGEE. The V and J ends lost 4 bases and 6 bases, in that order; junction bases with no gene match: 2. The CDR3 consists of 12 residues. The CDR3 bases are TGTGCCAGCAGCCTTAGCGGGGATACGCAGTATTTT. It yields the protein CASSLSGDTQYF.